Listed here are 6 T cell receptor beta chains from one sample, sequenced in a study of blood T cell repertoires in COVID-19. Using immunoSEQ multiplex PCR, the repertoire was profiled, and TCRdb retains in-frame clones only, with some absent. The table includes fewer than 200,000 clones, over 70% detected once. The specimen was peripheral blood. The receptor source for this set is a man aged 60-69 years with acute or convalescent COVID-19.

This clone was detected only a few times. V is TRBV5-1 and J is TRBJ2-1, with 7 nucleotides matching TRBD2. With 0 bases clipped from V and 0 bases from J, the junction kept 0 bases outside the gene matches. Germline loops: CDR1 SGHRS, CDR2 YFSETQ. This CDR3 comprises 15 residues. CDR3 amino acids: CASSLGGGSYNEQFF. In DNA form, the CDR3 reads TGCGCCAGCAGCTTGGGCGGGGGCTCCTACAATGAGCAGTTCTTC.

This clone has ten or more counts. The chain joins TRBV20-1 to TRBJ2-1; D is possibly TRBD2 (5 bases). The CDR3 totals 14 residues. Germline V gives CDR1 DFQATT, CDR2 SNEGSKA (reference sequence). V lost 3 bases to trimming and J lost 4 bases, with 13 bases between them. Written as DNA, the CDR3 is TGCAGTGCTAGTGTCCCTAGCAAATACAATGAGCAGTTCTTC. It codes for CSASVPSKYNEQFF.

The rearrangement joins TRBV11-2 to TRBJ1-2; TRBD1 matches 7 bases. V trimming: 1 base; J trimming: 4 bases; junction bases outside the gene matches: 6. Germline V gene data show CDR1 as SGHAT and CDR2 as FQNNGV. The CDR3 runs 15 residues. Here the CDR3 reads CASSLANRGGYGYTF. CDR3 bases: TGTGCCAGCAGCTTAGCGAACAGGGGTGGCTATGGCTACACCTTC.

The chain recombines TRBV12-3 or TRBV12-4 with TRBJ1-2; D unresolved. Trimming left V 6 bases short and J 2 bases short, with 10 bases between. This CDR3 spans 13 amino acids. CDR3 sequence: CASRNSGNYGYTF. As DNA, the CDR3 is TGTGCCAGCAGGAATTCGGGGAACTATGGCTACACCTTC.

CDR3 protein: CASSLGQGLNTEAFF. The CDR3 DNA reads TGTGCCAGCAGTTTAGGACAGGGGTTGAACACTGAAGCTTTCTTT. This chain connects TRBV27 to TRBJ1-1; 9 positions agree with TRBD1. Germline CDR1 reads MNHEY; CDR2 reads SMNVEV (reference sequence). The ends lost 2 bases at V and 0 bases at J; junction bases unmatched: 1. There are 15 residues in the CDR3.

This clone was counted at least ten times. The chain recombines TRBV7-2 with TRBJ2-7, with D possibly matching TRBD1 (6 bases). The V gene lost 3 bases and the J gene lost 4 bases, with 19 bases spanning the gap. The CDR3 is made up of 16 amino acids. Germline V gene sequence: CDR1 SGHTA, CDR2 FQGNSA. The CDR3 here is CASSLLPDSRSYEQYF. DNA for the CDR3: TGTGCCAGCAGCTTGCTCCCGGACAGTCGAAGTTACGAGCAGTACTTC. Drawing the rest from reference TRBV7-2 and TRBJ2-7, the complete variable domain is GAGVSQSPSNKVTEKGKDVELRCDPISGHTALYWYRQSLGQGLEFLIYFQGNSAPDKSGLPSDRFSAERTGGSVSTLTIQRTQQEDSAVYLCASSLLPDSRSYEQYFGPGTRLTVT.